This T cell receptor beta chain was captured in a study of blood T cells in healthy people across ages. Roughly 10 milliliters of peripheral blood were drawn from each donor. Germline loops: CDR1 SGHTA, CDR2 FQGNSA. Trimming took off 5 bases at V and 6 bases at J, with 12 bases between the two ends. The CDR3 loop spans 13 amino acids. This clonotype appeared a few times. Then a second PCR, running about 6 to 12 cycles, was carried out with a sample-barcoded 5' primer and a J-beta primer mix. A single record per CDR3 protein comes from TCRdb applying MiXCR to the 5' RACE reads. Of under 700,000 distinct CDR3 sequences in the sample, about 25% were seen once. These data also formed part of another study, on T cells of mothers and their children. According to that study: Material was donated by three healthy Caucasian mothers and their six children.

This sequence joins TRBV7-2 and TRBJ2-3, with D unclear. Sequencing input: blood. The receptor comes from a boy aged 5-17 years in good health. The CDR3 coding sequence is TGTGCCAGCAGCCCCAGCCCCGGGGATACGCAGTATTTT. It translates to CASSPSPGDTQYF.